The present TCR beta chain was sequenced within a study of T cells in Graves' hyperthyroidism and ophthalmopathy. J gave up 2 bases and V 7 bases, and 7 bases lay outside the gene matches. CDR1 and CDR2 (germline): DFQATT, SNEGSKA (reference sequence). The CDR3 consists of 13 residues. This clonotype was recorded at least ten times. Researchers amplified the TCR beta CDR3 regions from RNA transcripts. TCR CDR3 underwent first-round RT-PCR with the HTBI primer set. TCRdb redid the calling of the multiplex PCR reads with MiXCR, one entry per CDR3 protein. Of fewer than 750,000 distinct CDR3 sequences listed, roughly 14% were seen once; the top ten hold roughly 4.5%.

The sequence derives from a woman aged 40 to 55 with Graves' ophthalmopathy. The V call is TRBV20-1, the J call TRBJ1-1; 7 nucleotides agree with TRBD1. Input material: blood. The CDR3 reads CSVPRDRNTEAFF. The CDR3 coding sequence is TGCAGTGTACCCCGGGACAGAAACACTGAAGCTTTCTTT.